One T cell receptor (beta chain) is described in this entry. This specimen comes from a study of early T cells in non-severe SARS-CoV-2 infection. TCRdb passed the 5' RACE reads through MiXCR, listing each CDR3 protein once. The sample comprises roughly 100,000 distinct CDR3 sequences, about 12% of which are singletons, and 2% to 2.5% rests with the top ten. The CDR3 extends over 14 amino acids. Germline V gives CDR1 LGHDT, CDR2 YNNKEL (reference sequence). Trimming left V 6 bases short and J 5 bases short, with 14 bases between. Sample: whole blood. The chain links TRBV3-1 to TRBJ2-1; D is unresolved. This TCR came from an adult who was a healthcare worker with PCR-confirmed SARS-CoV-2 infection or an uninfected control (not recorded which). The CDR3 DNA is TGTGCCAGCAGATCGGGTACAGCGAACAATGAGCAGTTCTTC. It codes for CASRSGTANNEQFF.